This T cell receptor (beta chain) emerged from a study of identical twins. Findings of the study overall: Invariant MAIT and iNKT cells are populations that could partly confound zero-insertion analyses.

On this clonotype itself: Its antigen is unidentified.

TCRdb reprocessed the 5' RACE reads via MiXCR and lists one record per CDR3 protein. Of about 470,000 distinct CDR3 sequences listed, approximately 24% were seen once; the top ten hold around 3%. CDR3 length: 14 residues. V shed 2 bases and J shed 7 bases, with 16 bases lying between them. Germline V gives CDR1 SGHRS, CDR2 YFSETQ. The sample also formed part of further work on T cells expressing NK-cell markers.

The receptor was derived from a young woman in good health. The sequencing input was CD4+ T cells sorted from blood. The rearrangement joins TRBV5-1 to TRBJ2-7; D is unclear. CDR3 in DNA: TGCGCCAGCAGCTTATACGGCAGACCGGGTGAGCAGTACTTC. Amino acids: CASSLYGRPGEQYF.